A single T cell receptor beta chain is shown here with its context. Its antigen remains unknown. The data were produced by immunoSEQ multiplex PCR, yet TCRdb's version contains in-frame clones alone and is incomplete. The table has approximately 11,000 clones, 90% seen once; the top ten hold around 2.8%. The data stem from a study of chemoradiotherapy in HPV16-positive cancers. Whole-study results and caveats: Non-HPV-specific T cells did not expand in tumors during treatment, whereas candidate HPV-specific clones and E7-related motifs did. Only a couple of HPV16-positive patients supplied the functional HPV-specificity definition. In HPV16-positive patients, HPV-responsive T-cell expansion tracked better recurrence-free survival.

This TCR came from a human donor with HPV-associated anogenital cancer. Collection took place from a patient who underwent chemoradiotherapy.

This CDR3 is CASSVDLGGSTDTQYF. In DNA, the CDR3 is TGTGCCAGCAGCGTAGATTTAGGGGGGTCCACAGATACGCAGTATTTT. The genes are TRBV9 and TRBJ2-3; D may be TRBD1 or TRBD2 (6 bases each). V was cut by 0 bases and J by 2 bases, with 13 bases left in between. The germline V gene has CDR1 SGDLS and CDR2 YYNGEE. CDR3 length: 16 residues.